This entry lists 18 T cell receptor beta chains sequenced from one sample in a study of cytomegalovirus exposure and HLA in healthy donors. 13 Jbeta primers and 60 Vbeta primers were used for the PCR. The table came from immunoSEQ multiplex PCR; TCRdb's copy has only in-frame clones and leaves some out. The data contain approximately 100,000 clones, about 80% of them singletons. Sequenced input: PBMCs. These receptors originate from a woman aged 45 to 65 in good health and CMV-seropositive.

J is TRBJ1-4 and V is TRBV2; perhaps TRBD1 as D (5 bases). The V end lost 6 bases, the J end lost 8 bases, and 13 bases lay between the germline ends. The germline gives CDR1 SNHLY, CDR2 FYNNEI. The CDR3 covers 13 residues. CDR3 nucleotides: TGTGCCAGCAGGGGGAGGGGAGGCGAAAAACTGTTTTTT. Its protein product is CASRGRGGEKLFF.

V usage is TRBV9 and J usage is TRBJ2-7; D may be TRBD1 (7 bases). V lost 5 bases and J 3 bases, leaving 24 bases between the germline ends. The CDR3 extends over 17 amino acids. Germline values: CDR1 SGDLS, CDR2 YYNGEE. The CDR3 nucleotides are TGTGCCAGCAGGGGGGGCTCTCCGGGACAGTTGAGCTACGAGCAGTACTTC. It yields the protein CASRGGSPGQLSYEQYF.

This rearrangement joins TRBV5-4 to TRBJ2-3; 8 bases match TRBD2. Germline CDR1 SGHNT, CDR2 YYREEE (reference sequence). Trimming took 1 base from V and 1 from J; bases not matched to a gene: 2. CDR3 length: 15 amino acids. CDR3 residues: CASSLRSGGTDTQYF. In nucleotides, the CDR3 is TGTGCCAGCAGCTTGCGTAGCGGGGGCACAGATACGCAGTATTTT.

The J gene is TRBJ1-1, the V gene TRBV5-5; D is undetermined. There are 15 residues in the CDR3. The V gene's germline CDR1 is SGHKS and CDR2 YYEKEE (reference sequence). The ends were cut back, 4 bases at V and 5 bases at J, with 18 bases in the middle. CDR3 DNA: TGTGCCAGCAGCCCCCCCGGCATCTCGAGGACTGAAGCTTTCTTT. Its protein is CASSPPGISRTEAFF.

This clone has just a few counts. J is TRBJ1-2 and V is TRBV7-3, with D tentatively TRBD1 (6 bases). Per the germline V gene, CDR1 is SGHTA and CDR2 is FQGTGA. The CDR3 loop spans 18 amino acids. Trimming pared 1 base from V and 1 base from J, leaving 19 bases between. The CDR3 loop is CASSLNPPRAGVNYGYTF. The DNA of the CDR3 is TGTGCCAGCAGCTTAAACCCTCCGAGGGCAGGGGTTAACTATGGCTACACCTTC.

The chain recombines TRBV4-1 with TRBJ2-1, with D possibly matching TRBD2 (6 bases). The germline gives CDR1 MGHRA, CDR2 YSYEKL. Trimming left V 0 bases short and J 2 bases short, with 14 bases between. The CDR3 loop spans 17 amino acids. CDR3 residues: CASSQDRLGGTYNEQFF. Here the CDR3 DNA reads TGCGCCAGCAGCCAAGATAGGCTCGGGGGTACCTACAATGAGCAGTTCTTC.

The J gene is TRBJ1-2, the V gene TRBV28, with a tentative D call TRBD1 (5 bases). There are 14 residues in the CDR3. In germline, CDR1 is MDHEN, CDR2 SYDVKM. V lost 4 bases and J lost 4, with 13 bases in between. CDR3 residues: CASSSLRETYGYTF. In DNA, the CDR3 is TGTGCCAGCAGTTCCCTCAGGGAAACCTATGGCTACACCTTC.

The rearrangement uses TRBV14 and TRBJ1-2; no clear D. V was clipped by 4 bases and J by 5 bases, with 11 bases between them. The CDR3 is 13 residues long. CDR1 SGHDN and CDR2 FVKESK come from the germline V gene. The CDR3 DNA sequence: TGTGCCAGCAGCCCCGAGATCCTATATGGCTACACCTTC. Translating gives CASSPEILYGYTF. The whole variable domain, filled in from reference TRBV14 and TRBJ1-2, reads EAGVTQFPSHSVIEKGQTVTLRCDPISGHDNLYWYRRVMGKEIKFLLHFVKESKQDESGMPNNRFLAERTGGTYSTLKVQPAELEDSGVYFCASSPEILYGYTFGSGTRLTVV.

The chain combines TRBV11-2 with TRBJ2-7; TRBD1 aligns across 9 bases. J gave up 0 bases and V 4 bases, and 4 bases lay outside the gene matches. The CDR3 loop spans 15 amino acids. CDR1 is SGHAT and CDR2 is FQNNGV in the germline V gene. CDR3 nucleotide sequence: TGTGCCAGCAGCTCGGGGACAGGGCCCTCCTACGAGCAGTACTTC. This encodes CASSSGTGPSYEQYF. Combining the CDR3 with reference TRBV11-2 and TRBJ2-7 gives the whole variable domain EAGVAQSPRYKIIEKRQSVAFWCNPISGHATLYWYQQILGQGPKLLIQFQNNGVVDDSQLPKDRFSAERLKGVDSTLKIQPAKLEDSAVYLCASSSGTGPSYEQYFGPGTRLTVT.

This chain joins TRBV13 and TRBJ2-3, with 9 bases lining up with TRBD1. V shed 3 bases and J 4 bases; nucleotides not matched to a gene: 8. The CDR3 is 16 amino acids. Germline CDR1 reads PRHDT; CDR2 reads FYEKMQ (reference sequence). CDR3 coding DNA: TGTGCCAGCAGCTTCGGGACAGGGCGATTCGCAGATACGCAGTATTTT. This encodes CASSFGTGRFADTQYF.

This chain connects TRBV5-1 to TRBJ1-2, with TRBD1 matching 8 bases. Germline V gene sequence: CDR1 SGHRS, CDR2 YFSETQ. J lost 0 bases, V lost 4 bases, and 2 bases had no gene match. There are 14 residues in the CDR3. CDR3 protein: CASSEQGANYGYTF. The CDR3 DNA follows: TGCGCCAGCAGCGAACAGGGGGCTAACTATGGCTACACCTTC.

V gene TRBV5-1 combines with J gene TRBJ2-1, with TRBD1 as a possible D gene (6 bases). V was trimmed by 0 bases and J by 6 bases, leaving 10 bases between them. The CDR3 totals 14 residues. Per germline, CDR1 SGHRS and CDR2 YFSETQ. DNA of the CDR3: TGCGCCAGCAGCTTGGGGGGGCCAGGCAATGAGCAGTTCTTC. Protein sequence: CASSLGGPGNEQFF.

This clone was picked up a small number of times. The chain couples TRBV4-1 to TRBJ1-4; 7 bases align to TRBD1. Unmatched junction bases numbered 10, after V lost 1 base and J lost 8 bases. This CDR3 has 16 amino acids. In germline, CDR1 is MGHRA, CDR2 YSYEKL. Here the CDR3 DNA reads TGCGCCAGCAGCCAAGGGGGACGACAGGGCGAAGAAAAACTGTTTTTT. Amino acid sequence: CASSQGGRQGEEKLFF.

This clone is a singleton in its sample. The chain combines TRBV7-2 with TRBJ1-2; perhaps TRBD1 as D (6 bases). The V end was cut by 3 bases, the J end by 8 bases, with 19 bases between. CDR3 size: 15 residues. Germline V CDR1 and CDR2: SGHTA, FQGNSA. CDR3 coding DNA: TGTGCCAGCAGCTTTTCCGGGAGGGGGGCCTGGGGCTACACCTTC. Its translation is CASSFSGRGAWGYTF.

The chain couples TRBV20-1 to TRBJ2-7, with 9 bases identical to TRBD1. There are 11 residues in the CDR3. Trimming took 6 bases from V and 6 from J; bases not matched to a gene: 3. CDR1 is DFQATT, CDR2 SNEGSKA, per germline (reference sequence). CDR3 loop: CSAGQGSEQYF. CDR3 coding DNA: TGCAGTGCGGGACAGGGTAGCGAGCAGTACTTC.

As DNA, the CDR3 is TGTGCCAGCAGCGTGACCGGGACAGGCAAGTACAATGAGCAGTTCTTC. This gives the protein CASSVTGTGKYNEQFF. The chain uses TRBV9 and TRBJ2-1; TRBD1 agrees at 8 bases. J gave up 4 bases and V 2 bases, and 8 bases lay outside the gene matches. The CDR3 totals 16 residues. The germline CDR1 and CDR2 sequences are SGDLS and YYNGEE.

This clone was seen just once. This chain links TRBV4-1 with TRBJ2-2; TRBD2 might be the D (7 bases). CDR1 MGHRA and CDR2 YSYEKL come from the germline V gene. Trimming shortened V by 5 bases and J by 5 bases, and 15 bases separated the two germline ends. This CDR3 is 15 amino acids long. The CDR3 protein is CASSLGGGGTGELFF. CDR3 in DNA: TGCGCCAGCAGCTTGGGAGGGGGGGGGACCGGGGAGCTGTTTTTT.

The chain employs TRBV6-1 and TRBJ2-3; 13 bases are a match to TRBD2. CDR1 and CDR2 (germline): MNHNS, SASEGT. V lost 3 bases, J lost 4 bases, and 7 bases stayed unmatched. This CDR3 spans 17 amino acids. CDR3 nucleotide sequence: TGTGCCAGCAGTGAGACTTCGGGACTAGCGGGACCAGATACGCAGTATTTT. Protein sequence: CASSETSGLAGPDTQYF.